The entry that follows covers one TCR beta chain sequence. Its matching antigen is unknown. A read error may explain this, as a much larger clone is one base away. The same CDR3 also results from other DNA sequences found in this sample. The data are from a study of metastatic and nonmetastatic thyroid tumors. Study-level background: Comparative analysis of repertoires was undertaken across blood and tumor or nodule tissue obtained from malignant and benign thyroid patients.

Thyroid surgery took place with no prior treatment in any patient. Study-wide results and caveats: Versus benign nodules, malignant thyroid tumors reportedly had significantly higher TCR beta diversity, in blood and tumor.

How the authors handled the data: Construction of a distant-metastasis classifier for papillary thyroid cancer relied on CDR3 differences across clinicopathological groups. TCRdb reprocessed the PCR reads via MiXCR. In this record, the V and J calls reflect TCRdb's handling and not the investigators' own analysis. The sample contains tens of thousands of clones, under 15% of which appear only once. This receptor was obtained from a female donor with papillary thyroid cancer or a benign thyroid nodule (not recorded which). Some clones in this sample may be carry-over from other donors' samples. Sequencing input: tumor tissue.

The DNA of the CDR3 is TGTGCCAGCAGCTTAGCGCCGACAGGTCCCGCTGAAGCTTTCTTT. This gives the protein CASSLAPTGPAEAFF. The chain carries TRBV7-2 and TRBJ1-1; weak D call: TRBD1 (6 bases). Between the trimmed V and J ends, which lost 0 bases and 6 bases, there was a span of 14 bases. Germline CDR1 is SGHTA and CDR2 is FQGNSA. The CDR3 loop spans 15 amino acids.